This is a list of T cell receptor beta chains from one sample in a study of T cell responses to AZD1222 COVID-19 vaccine. Produced via immunoSEQ multiplex PCR; TCRdb's table is partial and in-frame only. The table lists tens of thousands of clones, roughly 80% of them singletons. The specimen was peripheral blood, collected on day 0 of AZD1222 vaccination. Receptors originate from an adult in good health. Both conserved end residues are part of each CDR3. The D gene is left open where the match is weak. Rows give clone size only sometimes, using once, few, many, or a class for an expanded clone.

TRBV5-1,.,TRBJ2-5,.,TGCGCCAGCAGCCCCCCAAACCCCCAGACCCAGTACTTC,CASSPPNPQTQYF
TRBV5-1,.,TRBJ2-1,.,TGCGCCAGCAGCTTGGCCTTGGCAGGGGTTGGTAATGAGCAGTTCTTC,CASSLALAGVGNEQFF
TRBV7-6,TRBD1,TRBJ2-3,.,TGTGCCAGCAGCCCTAGACCGGGACAGAGCACAGATACGCAGTATTTT,CASSPRPGQSTDTQYF
TRBV7-9,.,TRBJ1-2,.,TGTGCCAGCAGCTTAGCGGTCGAGAGTGGCTACACCTTC,CASSLAVESGYTF
TRBV19,.,TRBJ2-3,.,TGTGCCAGTAGGAAAATCAGCGCAGGGGGCACAGATACGCAGTATTTT,CASRKISAGGTDTQYF
TRBV5-8,.,TRBJ1-4,.,TGTGCCAGCAGCAACACCGGGACAAGTTGGAATGAAAAACTGTTTTTT,CASSNTGTSWNEKLFF
TRBV6-9,.,TRBJ2-3,.,TGTGCCAGCAGTTCACCCAGTTCTAGCACAGATACGCAGTATTTT,CASSSPSSSTDTQYF
TRBV14,TRBD1,TRBJ1-1,.,TGTGCCAGCAGCCAAGGACAGGGATTTGCTGAAGCTTTCTTT,CASSQGQGFAEAFF
TRBV27,.,TRBJ2-5,.,TGTGCCAGCAGTTTGGCGAGACAAGAGACCCAGTACTTC,CASSLARQETQYF
TRBV7-8,TRBD1,TRBJ1-6,.,TGTGCCAGCAGCTTAGAGGGGACAGATAATTCACCCCTCCACTTT,CASSLEGTDNSPLHF
TRBV5-4,.,TRBJ1-1,.,TGTGCCAGCAGCCTGGGGACGGTGAACACTGAAGCTTTCTTT,CASSLGTVNTEAFF
TRBV11-2,.,TRBJ2-1,.,TGTGCCAGCAGCTTACGGCTAGTTGGTGAGCAGTTCTTC,CASSLRLVGEQFF
TRBV28,.,TRBJ1-5,.,TGTGCCAGCAGTAAATCACAGGTCTATCAGCCCCAGCATTTT,CASSKSQVYQPQHF
TRBV5-1,.,TRBJ1-3,.,TGCGCCAGCACGGAGGCAGTTGGTGGAAACACCATATATTTT,CASTEAVGGNTIYF
TRBV11-2,.,TRBJ1-6,.,TGTGCCAGCAGCTTCGACCCACGGGATTCACCCCTCCACTTT,CASSFDPRDSPLHF
TRBV7-9,.,TRBJ1-3,.,TGTGCCAGCAGCTTAACACAGGGAGGAAACACCATATATTTT,CASSLTQGGNTIYF
TRBV7-9,TRBD1,TRBJ1-4,.,TGTGCCAGCAGCCGGGGACAGCCCTTGGGAGAAAAACTGTTTTTT,CASSRGQPLGEKLFF
TRBV2,.,TRBJ2-1,.,TGTGCCACTTTTACGCGGGGAGGTACCAATGAGCAGTTCTTC,CATFTRGGTNEQFF
TRBV7-2,.,TRBJ1-1,.,TGTGCCAGCAGCTTATCGTGGGGGGCAGGGGCTTTCTTT,CASSLSWGAGAFF
TRBV29-1,TRBD1,TRBJ2-3,few,TGCAGCGTTGGGACAGGCCGGTCGAATACGCAGTATTTT,CSVGTGRSNTQYF
TRBV3-1/TRBV3-2,.,TRBJ2-1,once,TGTGCCAGCAGCCGAGGGACTCAATCCACCTACAATGAGCAGTTCTTC,CASSRGTQSTYNEQFF
TRBV5-1,.,TRBJ2-3,few,TGCGCCAGCAGACCGGACCAATCAGATACGCAGTATTTT,CASRPDQSDTQYF
TRBV2,.,TRBJ1-5,.,TGTGCCAGCAAGGTGGGCAGGGTCAATCAGCCCCAGCATTTT,CASKVGRVNQPQHF
TRBV2,.,TRBJ1-1,.,TGTGCCAGCAGTTACACCCAGGGGATTGGAACTGAAGCTTTCTTT,CASSYTQGIGTEAFF
TRBV19,.,TRBJ2-7,.,TGTGCCAGTAGCCCGACAGGAGCCTACGAGCAGTACTTC,CASSPTGAYEQYF
TRBV14,TRBD1,TRBJ1-2,.,TGTGCCAGCAGCCCCTGGGGGACCGGGACAGGGAATGGCTACACCTTC,CASSPWGTGTGNGYTF
TRBV28,.,TRBJ1-2,.,TGTGCCAGCAGTTCGGGGACGAGAGGATATGGCTACACCTTC,CASSSGTRGYGYTF
TRBV5-1,TRBD2,TRBJ2-5,.,TGCGCCAGCAGCTTGGGGACTAGCGGGAGGTCCGAGACCCAGTACTTC,CASSLGTSGRSETQYF
TRBV20-1,.,TRBJ1-5,.,TGCAGTGCCAGTGGGGGGGCGATGCGCAATCAGCCCCAGCATTTT,CSASGGAMRNQPQHF
TRBV10-3,.,TRBJ1-5,.,TGTGCCATCAGTGCCTCCCAGGCTAATCAGCCCCAGCATTTT,CAISASQANQPQHF
TRBV6-6,TRBD1,TRBJ1-2,.,TGTGCCAGCAGTCGGGGACAGGGATATGGCTACACCTTC,CASSRGQGYGYTF
TRBV9,.,TRBJ1-1,.,TGTGCCAGCAGCGTAGATCGGGGGCGAGCTTTCTTT,CASSVDRGRAFF
TRBV24-1,.,TRBJ1-2,.,TGTGCCACCAGTGACCCTGGGACCTATGGCTACACCTTC,CATSDPGTYGYTF
TRBV5-5,TRBD1,TRBJ1-2,.,TGTGCCAGCAGCCAGGGGACAGGGAGTAAGATTACCTATGGCTACACCTTC,CASSQGTGSKITYGYTF
TRBV2,TRBD2,TRBJ2-1,once,TGTGCCAGTAAGGGACTAGCGGTCTCCTACAATGAGCAGTTCTTC,CASKGLAVSYNEQFF
TRBV14,.,TRBJ1-2,.,TGTGCCAGCAGCCCCGCCGCTGGGGGCTACACCTTC,CASSPAAGGYTF
TRBV15,.,TRBJ1-4,.,TGTGCCACCAGCGCGCTTAATGAAAAACTGTTTTTT,CATSALNEKLFF
TRBV6-1,TRBD2,TRBJ2-1,.,TGTGCCAGCAGTGGGGGACTAGCGGGGGCCCACAATGAGCAGTTCTTC,CASSGGLAGAHNEQFF
TRBV7-6,.,TRBJ1-1,.,TGTGCCAGCATGCTCTCGGGGCAGGGGAACACTGAAGCTTTCTTT,CASMLSGQGNTEAFF
TRBV5-6,TRBD1,TRBJ2-5,.,TGTGCCAGCAGCTCGACAGGGAACAAAGAGACCCAGTACTTC,CASSSTGNKETQYF
TRBV2,.,TRBJ2-5,.,TGTGCCAGCAGGGAGACAGTCAACCAAGAGACCCAGTACTTC,CASRETVNQETQYF
TRBV5-6,.,TRBJ1-6,.,TGTGCCACCGGGACGGCTTATAATTCACCCCTCCACTTT,CATGTAYNSPLHF
TRBV19,.,TRBJ1-2,once,TGTGCCAGTAATCAACAGGAACGCAACTATGGCTACACCTTC,CASNQQERNYGYTF
TRBV7-2,TRBD2,TRBJ2-7,.,TGTGCCAGCAGCTCGACTAGCGGGAGGGGCGAGCAGTACTTC,CASSSTSGRGEQYF
TRBV4-2,.,TRBJ1-1,once,TGTGCCAGCAGCCAAGAATTCCCGAACACTGAAGCTTTCTTT,CASSQEFPNTEAFF
TRBV6-5,.,TRBJ1-1,.,TGTGCCAGCAGTTACCAGGTGCCGAACACTGAAGCTTTCTTT,CASSYQVPNTEAFF
TRBV5-5,.,TRBJ1-2,.,TGTGCCAGCAGCTCGATCCGAGGCTACACCTTC,CASSSIRGYTF
TRBV7-9,.,TRBJ2-7,.,TGTGCCAGCAGCTGGATCGGAGACGAGCAGTACTTC,CASSWIGDEQYF
TRBV5-1,TRBD2,TRBJ2-1,.,TGCGCCAGTTCTTTTAGCGGGGGGGCGGAGGAGCAGTTCTTC,CASSFSGGAEEQFF
TRBV19,TRBD1,TRBJ1-6,.,TGTGCCAGTAGTATCCCTCGTACAGGGGGACCCTATAATTCACCCCTCCACTTT,CASSIPRTGGPYNSPLHF
TRBV7-3,.,TRBJ2-1,.,TGTGCCAGCAGCCTCTTGCCTCGGGGTGAGCAGTTCTTC,CASSLLPRGEQFF
TRBV28,.,TRBJ1-5,.,TGTGCCAGCAGTTTGTCCAGGGGAGGGTGGCAGCCCCAGCATTTT,CASSLSRGGWQPQHF
TRBV15,TRBD2,TRBJ2-1,few,TGTGCCACCAGCAGTTTTAGCGGGAGGGTTGGGAATGAGCAGTTCTTC,CATSSFSGRVGNEQFF
TRBV30,.,TRBJ1-4,.,TGTGCCTGGGACCGACCCGGGGCTAATGAAAAACTGTTTTTT,CAWDRPGANEKLFF
TRBV6-2/TRBV6-3,.,TRBJ2-1,.,TGTGCCAGCAGTTACTCGACAACGTTTTCCTACAGTGAGCAGTTCTTC,CASSYSTTFSYSEQFF
TRBV4-2,.,TRBJ1-4,.,TGTGCCAGCAGCCCAAAGACCACGGGGAGAGCAACTAATGAAAAACTGTTTTTT,CASSPKTTGRATNEKLFF
TRBV5-1,TRBD2,TRBJ2-5,.,TGCGCCAGCAGCTCCGGGACTAGCGGGAGGTCTGGTGAGACCCAGTACTTC,CASSSGTSGRSGETQYF